This entry concerns a single TCR beta chain. This sample was taken from a study of control samples from healthy donors and cancer patients. J lost 5 bases, V lost 2 bases, and 4 bases had no gene match. The CDR3 sequence is 15 residues long. Germline CDR1 reads SNHLY; CDR2 reads FYNNEI. Sequencing was performed with immunoSEQ multiplex PCR; in TCRdb, only in-frame clones are kept and a portion is missing. The sample has about 90,000 clones; approximately 95% are singletons. This sequence originates from a woman aged 25 to 39 in good health. This chain connects TRBV2 to TRBJ2-1; 9 bases align to TRBD1. The sequencing input was blood. CDR3 bases: TGTGCCAGCAGTGAACAGGGACAGGGTAACAATGAGCAGTTCTTC. As protein: CASSEQGQGNNEQFF.